What follows are 6 T cell receptor beta chains derived from one specimen sequenced in a study of OX40 agonist ivuxolimab in advanced cancers. Using immunoSEQ multiplex PCR, the repertoire was profiled, and TCRdb retains in-frame clones only, with some absent. The data show around 110,000 clones, about 91% seen once. This specimen was CD4+ or CD8+ T cells sorted from blood, taken in a trial of the OX40 agonist ivuxolimab. The receptors were gathered from an adult with an advanced solid tumor such as melanoma, head and neck, liver or kidney cancer.

The chain combines TRBV23-1 with TRBJ2-7, with D perhaps TRBD1 (6 bases). TRBV23-1 is given ORF status, its function remaining uncertain. This CDR3 comprises 16 residues. The V end was cut by 2 bases, the J end by 0 bases, with 14 bases between. Written as DNA, the CDR3 is TGCGCCAGCAGTCAAGGGAAAACAGGGAGCTCCTACGAGCAGTACTTC. Its translation is CASSQGKTGSSYEQYF.

This sequence joins TRBV11-1 and TRBJ1-3; a weak D match, TRBD1 (5 bases). Germline values: CDR1 SGHAT, CDR2 FQDESV (reference sequence). This CDR3 spans 14 amino acids. V was trimmed by 5 bases and J by 5 bases, leaving 13 bases between them. The CDR3 DNA follows: TGTGCCAGCAGCCCGGGACGGACGAGAAACACCATATATTTT. Its protein is CASSPGRTRNTIYF.

The chain has TRBV11-2 and TRBJ2-1; 8 bases map to TRBD2. Germline V gene sequence: CDR1 SGHAT, CDR2 FQNNGV. V shed 6 bases, J shed 4 bases, and the junction held 11 bases outside the gene matches. The CDR3 loop spans 16 amino acids. The CDR3 is CASSNRRREVYNEQFF. For the CDR3, the DNA is TGTGCCAGCAGTAATCGAAGGCGGGAGGTGTACAATGAGCAGTTCTTC. Full variable domain (missing parts from reference TRBV11-2 and TRBJ2-1): EAGVAQSPRYKIIEKRQSVAFWCNPISGHATLYWYQQILGQGPKLLIQFQNNGVVDDSQLPKDRFSAERLKGVDSTLKIQPAKLEDSAVYLCASSNRRREVYNEQFFGPGTRLTVL.

The chain is built from TRBV11-3 and TRBJ1-1; 9 bases agree with TRBD1. V was pared by 5 bases and J by 3 bases, with 4 bases of the junction left unmatched. CDR3 length equals 14 residues. Germline V gene lookup returns CDR1 SGHNT and CDR2 YENEEA. This CDR3 is CASSPGQGYTEAFF. The CDR3 bases are TGTGCCAGCAGCCCGGGACAGGGATACACTGAAGCTTTCTTT.

This clone was seen a few times. This sequence joins TRBV18 and TRBJ2-7, with 7 bases lining up with TRBD1. The CDR3 loop spans 11 amino acids. The V and J ends lost 6 bases and 12 bases, in that order; junction bases with no gene match: 8. Germline V gene data show CDR1 as KGHSH and CDR2 as LQKENI. CDR3 loop: CASSPDRALYF. CDR3 bases: TGTGCCAGCTCCCCCGACAGGGCCTTGTACTTC.

This clone was recorded once. This chain uses TRBV19 with TRBJ2-1; D is perhaps TRBD1 (6 bases). The V gene lost 4 bases and the J gene lost 0 bases, with 13 bases spanning the gap. The CDR3 has 16 amino acids. Germline loops: CDR1 LNHDA, CDR2 SQIVND (reference sequence). CDR3 sequence reads: CASSTRTASSYNEQFF. For the CDR3, the DNA is TGTGCCAGTAGTACGCGGACAGCGAGCTCCTACAATGAGCAGTTCTTC. Full variable domain (outside the CDR3, taken from reference TRBV19 and TRBJ2-1): DGGITQSPKYLFRKEGQNVTLSCEQNLNHDAMYWYRQDPGQGLRLIYYSQIVNDFQKGDIAEGYSVSREKKESFPLTVTSAQKNPTAFYLCASSTRTASSYNEQFFGPGTRLTVL.